This T cell receptor (beta chain) emerged from a study of monozygotic twins with inflammatory bowel disease. Study-wide findings and caveats: No detectable difference in repertoire similarity separated concordant from discordant twins, possibly as a result of limited power. No single strong signal or clonotype associated with IBD was supported. Other individuals had fewer clonotypes in common with IBD patients than with healthy twins, especially with disease activity.

Comment on this clonotype: What it recognizes is unknown.

TCRdb re-called the 5' RACE reads; every CDR3 protein appears as one record, without DNA. This repertoire includes over 350,000 distinct CDR3 sequences. Per germline, CDR1 SGHAT and CDR2 FQNNGV. CDR3 length: 15 amino acids. The chain has TRBV11-2 and TRBJ2-7; TCRdb lists TRBD1, though no DNA is available to test this call. Source material: blood. This receptor was obtained from a human donor with ulcerative colitis or Crohn's disease, or a healthy co-twin of an affected twin (not recorded which). The chain's CDR3 is CASSSRTGVSDEQYF.